This T cell receptor (beta chain) was recorded in a study of T-cell reconstitution after alpha-beta-depleted transplantation in children. V shed 0 bases and J 1 base; nucleotides not matched to a gene: 0. CDR3 size: 14 residues. Germline CDR1 is SGDLS and CDR2 is YYNGEE. This clonotype showed up many times. Unique molecular identifiers were used to barcode this TCRbeta library. TCRdb independently ran MiXCR on the PCR reads; one entry per CDR3 protein. The sample consists of a few hundred thousand distinct CDR3 sequences, over 20% of them appearing once. The chain combines TRBV9 with TRBJ1-1; 7 bases agree with TRBD1. The TCR was taken from a girl aged 2-10 years with Fanconi anemia, due to receive a stem cell transplant. The material was PBMCs, obtained before TCRalphabeta/CD19-depleted stem cell transplant. The CDR3 sequence: CASSVGTGNTEAFF. Written as DNA, the CDR3 is TGTGCCAGCAGCGTAGGGACAGGGAACACTGAAGCTTTCTTT.